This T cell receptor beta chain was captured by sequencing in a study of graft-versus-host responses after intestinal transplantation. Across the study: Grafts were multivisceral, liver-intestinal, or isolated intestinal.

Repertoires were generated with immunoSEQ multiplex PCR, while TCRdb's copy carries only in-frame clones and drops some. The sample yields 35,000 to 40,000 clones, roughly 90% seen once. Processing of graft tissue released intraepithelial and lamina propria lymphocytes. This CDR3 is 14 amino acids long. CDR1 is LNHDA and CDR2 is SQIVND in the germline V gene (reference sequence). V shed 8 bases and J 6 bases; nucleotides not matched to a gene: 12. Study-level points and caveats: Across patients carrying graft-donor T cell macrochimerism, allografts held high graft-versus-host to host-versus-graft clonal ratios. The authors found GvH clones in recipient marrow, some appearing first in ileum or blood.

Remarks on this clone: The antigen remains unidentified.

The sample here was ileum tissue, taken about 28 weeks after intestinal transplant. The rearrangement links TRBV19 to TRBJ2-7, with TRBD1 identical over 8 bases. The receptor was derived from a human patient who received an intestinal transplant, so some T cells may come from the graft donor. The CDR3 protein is CASRSWQGATEQYF. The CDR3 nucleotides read TGTGCCAGTCGATCCTGGCAGGGGGCTACCGAGCAGTACTTC.